These 20 T cell receptor beta chains came from one sample sequenced in a study of identical twins' blood T cells. TCRdb reprocessed the 5' RACE reads with MiXCR, giving one entry per CDR3 protein. The sample lists fewer than 450,000 distinct CDR3 sequences, about 28% occurring once. The sequenced material came from PBMCs. The receptors were gathered from a woman aged 18-49 years in good health.

This clonotype occurred many times. At one end, the junction sequence differs from germline, possibly due to a read error. CDR3 coding DNA: TGTGCCAGCATGGGGTCGACAGGATCCAATGGCGACACCTTC. Translated, it gives CASMGSTGSNGDTF. The genes are TRBV9 and TRBJ1-2; the D gene is possibly TRBD1 (6 bases). This CDR3 is 14 amino acids long. CDR1 SGDLS and CDR2 YYNGEE come from the germline V gene.

This clonotype was seen a few times. The V and J genes are TRBV29-1 and TRBJ1-6, with a weak D call TRBD1 (5 bases). V was clipped by 6 bases and J by 12 bases, with 15 bases between them. Germline CDR1 SQVTM, CDR2 ANQGSEA. This CDR3 has 12 amino acids. As DNA, the CDR3 is TGCAGCGTGAGGGACCCCCGGGGACCCCTCCACTTT. It codes for CSVRDPRGPLHF.

This clonotype was counted only a few times. The chain joins TRBV2 to TRBJ1-2; D call uncertain. V lost 0 bases, J lost 2 bases, and 4 bases lay in between. There are 13 residues in the CDR3. CDR1 and CDR2 (germline): SNHLY, FYNNEI. The DNA for the CDR3 is TGTGCCAGCAGTGAAGCGCAGAACTATGGCTACACCTTC. Translated: CASSEAQNYGYTF.

This clonotype was seen many times. The chain couples TRBV19 to TRBJ1-2; 7 bases are shared with TRBD1. This CDR3 has 15 amino acids. V trimming: 4 bases; J trimming: 4 bases; junction bases outside the gene matches: 9. Germline V gene data show CDR1 as LNHDA and CDR2 as SQIVND (reference sequence). The CDR3 sequence: CASSTRTGDGYGYTF. CDR3 nucleotide sequence: TGTGCCAGTAGTACACGTACAGGGGATGGCTATGGCTACACCTTC.

This clonotype has more than one count but fewer than ten. V is TRBV4-2 and J is TRBJ2-2; 8 nucleotides line up with TRBD2. Germline loops: CDR1 LGHNA, CDR2 YNFKEQ. The CDR3 contains 16 residues. V shed 7 bases and J 2 bases; nucleotides not matched to a gene: 9. The CDR3 nucleotides read TGTGCCAGCACACCGCGCGGGGGGCGTAACACCGGGGAGCTGTTTTTT. It encodes CASTPRGGRNTGELFF.

This clonotype was seen ten or more times. The rearrangement uses TRBV27 and TRBJ2-1; no reliable D call. Germline V lookup: CDR1 MNHEY, CDR2 SMNVEV (reference sequence). Trimming stripped 0 bases from V and 9 bases from J, with 6 bases between. The CDR3 is made up of 12 amino acids. DNA for the CDR3: TGTGCCAGCAGTTTATCTTCCGGTGAGCAGTTCTTC. Protein sequence: CASSLSSGEQFF.

Note on this clonotype: Given a much more abundant clone one base away, this may be a read error. V and J are TRBV13 and TRBJ1-2; D uncertain. The CDR3 is 12 residues long. V was shortened by 7 bases and J by 4 bases, with 10 bases between the two germline ends. Germline-derived CDR1 and CDR2 are PRHDT and FYEKMQ (reference sequence). CDR3 sequence (DNA): TGTGCCAGCAACTCAGGATTCTATGGCTACACCTTC. It specifies CASNSGFYGYTF.

This clonotype was seen a handful of times. The chain is built from TRBV3-1 and TRBJ1-1; TRBD1 is a possible D gene (5 bases). Trimming took off 3 bases at V and 7 bases at J, with 6 bases between the two ends. The CDR3 sequence is 11 residues long. CDR1 is LGHDT and CDR2 is YNNKEL in the germline V gene (reference sequence). CDR3 loop: CASSQGVEAFF. As DNA, the CDR3 is TGTGCCAGCAGCCAGGGGGTTGAAGCTTTCTTT.

The CDR3 protein is CSAMWTGRRTEAFF. The CDR3 nucleotides read TGCAGTGCCATGTGGACCGGCCGAAGGACTGAAGCTTTCTTT. This rearrangement joins TRBV20-1 to TRBJ1-1; no clear D. The CDR3 totals 14 residues. Germline loops: CDR1 DFQATT, CDR2 SNEGSKA (reference sequence). The V end lost 6 bases, the J end lost 5 bases, and 19 bases lay between the germline ends.

This clonotype was picked up many times. This chain connects TRBV2 to TRBJ1-1, with a possible D match to TRBD1 (5 bases). CDR1 and CDR2 from the germline V gene are SNHLY and FYNNEI. Trimming pared 9 bases from V and 1 base from J, leaving 9 bases between. The CDR3 totals 12 residues. CDR3: CARGRGNTEAFF. CDR3 nucleotide sequence: TGTGCCAGGGGACGGGGGAACACTGAAGCTTTCTTT.

The chain recombines TRBV27 with TRBJ1-2, with D possibly matching TRBD1 (5 bases). The CDR3 is made up of 19 amino acids. Trimming removed 1 base from V and 7 bases from J, with 28 bases in between. CDR1 and CDR2 (germline): MNHEY, SMNVEV (reference sequence). The CDR3 bases are TGTGCCAGCAGTTTATTGCCGCCTTCGGCCAGGGTGGTTTACGGTGGCTACACCTTC. Protein: CASSLLPPSARVVYGGYTF.

The table lists this clonotype with a count of one. The chain joins TRBV5-1 to TRBJ2-7; 9 nucleotides agree with TRBD1. This CDR3 is built from 15 residues. Looked up from germline, CDR1 is SGHRS and CDR2 is YFSETQ. V gave up 0 bases and J gave up 1 base; unmatched junction bases: 2. The CDR3 region is CASSLEQGASYEQYF. As DNA, the CDR3 is TGCGCCAGCAGCTTGGAACAGGGGGCTTCCTACGAGCAGTACTTC.

The chain recombines TRBV6-1 with TRBJ2-7, with D perhaps matching TRBD1 (6 bases). Deletions cut 4 bases from V and 4 bases from J, with 14 bases between. The CDR3 totals 14 residues. The V gene's germline CDR1 is MNHNS and CDR2 SASEGT. The CDR3 spells CASSVRGFRYEQYF. CDR3 in DNA: TGTGCCAGCAGTGTAAGGGGGTTCCGGTACGAGCAGTACTTC.

The chain has TRBV7-2 and TRBJ2-7, with 10 bases matching TRBD2. The CDR3 contains 16 residues. Germline V CDR1 and CDR2: SGHTA, FQGNSA. The trim removed 1 base at V and 3 bases at J, leaving 6 bases unmatched. The CDR3 is CASSLVVAGGGYEQYF. The CDR3 nucleotides read TGTGCCAGCAGCTTAGTGGTAGCGGGAGGAGGCTACGAGCAGTACTTC.

This clonotype was observed a few times. The chain joins TRBV29-1 to TRBJ1-1; D not resolved. The CDR3 consists of 12 residues. V lost 7 bases and J lost 2, with 11 bases in between. The V gene's germline CDR1 is SQVTM and CDR2 ANQGSEA. The DNA for the CDR3 is TGCAGCGCCCCGGCGTTTAACACTGAAGCTTTCTTT. It specifies CSAPAFNTEAFF.

The V and J genes are TRBV29-1 and TRBJ1-5, with D possibly matching TRBD1 (6 bases). Trimming pared 5 bases from V and 7 bases from J, leaving 18 bases between. The CDR3 runs 14 residues. Germline V gives CDR1 SQVTM, CDR2 ANQGSEA. The CDR3 sequence: CSVLVGGAEQPQHF. The DNA for the CDR3 is TGCAGCGTTCTCGTAGGGGGGGCTGAGCAGCCCCAGCATTTT.

The chain links TRBV9 to TRBJ2-2; possibly TRBD2 for D (5 bases). CDR1 SGDLS and CDR2 YYNGEE come from the germline V gene. The germline V and J ends were trimmed by 0 bases and 4 bases, with 10 bases remaining between them. This CDR3 is built from 15 residues. For the CDR3, the DNA is TGTGCCAGCAGCGTAGGAAGCGGTGTCACCGGGGAGCTGTTTTTT. Translated, it gives CASSVGSGVTGELFF.

This clonotype was found a few times. The chain is built from TRBV29-1 and TRBJ1-1, with D possibly TRBD1 on 6 matching bases. The length of the CDR3 is 14 residues. Germline V gives CDR1 SQVTM, CDR2 ANQGSEA. V gave up 7 bases and J gave up 5 bases, with 20 bases separating them. This CDR3 is CSDMGGAAGTEAFF. CDR3 nucleotides: TGCAGCGATATGGGGGGGGCTGCTGGAACTGAAGCTTTCTTT.

The J gene is TRBJ2-3, the V gene TRBV12-3 or TRBV12-4, with TRBD2 matching 10 bases. This CDR3 has 18 amino acids. V gave up 7 bases and J gave up 4 bases; unmatched junction bases: 17. The CDR3 loop reads CASNPRSAGGPRADTQYF. The CDR3 coding sequence is TGTGCCAGCAACCCTAGGTCAGCGGGAGGGCCTAGGGCAGATACGCAGTATTTT.

Only a few counts were recorded for this clonotype. As DNA, the CDR3 is TGTGCCAGCAGTTCCAGCGGGGGTAGGAAAAATGAGCAGTTCTTC. This gives the protein CASSSSGGRKNEQFF. This chain uses TRBV6-5 with TRBJ2-1; 8 nucleotides match TRBD2. Looked up from germline, CDR1 is MNHEY and CDR2 is SVGAGI. CDR3 length: 15 amino acids. V was clipped by 4 bases and J by 7 bases; unmatched bases: 9.